These T cell receptor beta chains were read from a single sample in a study of T cells in Graves' hyperthyroidism and ophthalmopathy. MiXCR, run by TCRdb on the multiplex PCR reads, gives a single entry per CDR3 protein. The table shows 600,000 or so distinct CDR3 sequences, with roughly 16% occurring only once. Sequences were obtained from blood. Source of these receptors: a woman in her twenties or thirties with Graves' hyperthyroidism. Both conserved end residues are part of each CDR3. A D gene is named only where the DNA matches it firmly. Size tells how often a clone was seen (once, few, many) or the class of an expanded clone, and some rows leave it out.

>many|TRBJ2-7|TRBV28|.
TGTGCCAGCAGTTTAAGGGAGCCCTACGAGCAGTACTTC
CASSLREPYEQYF
>many|TRBJ1-6|TRBV28|.
TGTGCCAGCAGTTTACCCGGTACGGGGGGGTATACACCCCTCCACTTT
CASSLPGTGGYTPLHF
>few|TRBJ2-2|TRBV13|TRBD2
TGTGCCAGCAGCCACTGGACTAGCGCGAACACCGGGGAGCTGTTTTTT
CASSHWTSANTGELFF
>many|TRBJ2-1|TRBV6-1|.
TGTGCCAGCAGTTACATGGGCGGCAGGGCATTGGAGCAGTTCTTC
CASSYMGGRALEQFF
>many|TRBJ2-1|TRBV5-1|TRBD2
TGCGCCAGCAGCCCTACTAGCGGGAGTAGGAATGAGCAGTTCTTC
CASSPTSGSRNEQFF
>many|TRBJ2-1|TRBV12-3/TRBV12-4|.
TGTGCCAGCAGTGGCTTCAGAGAGGGGGCCTACAATGAGCAGTTCTTC
CASSGFREGAYNEQFF
>.|TRBJ2-1|TRBV7-2|.
TGTGCCAGCAGCCCAGGTGGGGCTGGGGGGAGGCAGTTCTTC
CASSPGGAGGRQFF
>many|TRBJ2-2|TRBV5-6|.
TGTGCCAGCAGCTTCGCTAGCGGGGAGCTGTTTTTT
CASSFASGELFF
>.|TRBJ2-7|TRBV5-1|.
TGCGCCAGCAGCTTGGGTGGCAGTGAATCCTACGAGCAGTACTTC
CASSLGGSESYEQYF
>.|TRBJ2-7|TRBV3-1|.
TGTGCCAGCAGCCCAGGGACGTTTAACTACGAGCAGTACTTC
CASSPGTFNYEQYF
>many|TRBJ2-7|TRBV30|.
TGTGCCTGGAGTTGGCCTCCTCATTTTTACGAGCAGTACTTC
CAWSWPPHFYEQYF
>.|TRBJ1-5|TRBV28|.
TGTGCCTCCCAAAAGAGTAGACAGCCCCAGCATTTT
CASQKSRQPQHF
>few|TRBJ1-6|TRBV9|.
TGTGCCAGCAGCGTAGGAGGTTCACCCCTCCACTTT
CASSVGGSPLHF
>many|TRBJ2-7|TRBV28|.
TGTGCCAGCAGTTTGAGTCTAGGGGACCCGGACTACGAGCAGTACTTC
CASSLSLGDPDYEQYF
>few|TRBJ2-1|TRBV29-1|.
TGCAGCGTTGAACTACTAGCAGGATTTTACAATGAGCAGTTCTTC
CSVELLAGFYNEQFF
>many|TRBJ1-2|TRBV28|.
TGTGCCAGCACTTCGACCAGATATGGCTACACCTTC
CASTSTRYGYTF
>many|TRBJ1-2|TRBV28|.
TGTGCCAGCAGTTTAAAAGGCAGGACCTATGGCTACACCTTC
CASSLKGRTYGYTF
>.|TRBJ2-3|TRBV6-2/TRBV6-3|TRBD2
TGTGCCAGCAGCCATTCGGGGCTAGCGGGAGCAGATACGCAGTATTTT
CASSHSGLAGADTQYF
>many|TRBJ1-1|TRBV28|TRBD1
TGTGCCAGCGCACTGTACAGGGGGCTGAACACTGAAGCTTTCTTT
CASALYRGLNTEAFF
>.|TRBJ2-3|TRBV12-3/TRBV12-4|.
TGTGCCAGCACCCGGACTGATCCGGGTACGCAGTATTTT
CASTRTDPGTQYF
>many|TRBJ2-7|TRBV6-2/TRBV6-3|.
TGTGCCAGCAGTGCTACAGGGTCGGCCGAGCAGTACTTC
CASSATGSAEQYF
>.|TRBJ1-6|TRBV20-1|.
TGCAGTGCTAGAAATAAAGACAGGCTCAATTCACCCCTCCACTTT
CSARNKDRLNSPLHF
>.|TRBJ1-1|TRBV29-1|TRBD1
TGCAGCGTTGGTATCGGACAGGGAGTTTTCTTT
CSVGIGQGVFF
>.|TRBJ2-3|TRBV18|.
TGTGCCAGCTCCCCCCAACAGGGCCCAGATACGCAGTATTTT
CASSPQQGPDTQYF
>few|TRBJ1-1|TRBV4-3|.
TGCGCCAGCAGCCACAATATGGGGATCGCTGAAGCTTTCTTT
CASSHNMGIAEAFF
>.|TRBJ2-2|TRBV11-2|.
TGTGCCAGCAGCTTAGGTTCGAGGGGGGGCACCGGGGAGCTGTTTTTT
CASSLGSRGGTGELFF
>many|TRBJ1-1|TRBV19|.
TGTGCCAGTACCATGGACACTGAAGCTTTCTTT
CASTMDTEAFF
>.|TRBJ2-7|TRBV5-1|.
TGCGCCAGCAGCTCAACAGGACTCACTCCTAGCTCCTACGAGCAGTACTTC
CASSSTGLTPSSYEQYF
>many|TRBJ1-1|TRBV5-6|.
TGTGCCAGCAGCCCACTTTCCCCACAGGGTGCGAACACTGAAGCTTTCTTT
CASSPLSPQGANTEAFF
>many|TRBJ1-5|TRBV12-3/TRBV12-4|.
TGTGCCAGCAGACCGGGGGAGAATCAGCCCCAGCATTTT
CASRPGENQPQHF
>few|TRBJ1-1|TRBV28|.
TGTGCCAGCAGTTTTGGCAGGTCCGGAACGGGAGCTTTCTTT
CASSFGRSGTGAFF
>few|TRBJ1-1|TRBV5-4|TRBD1
TGTGCCAGCAGCCCCGGACAGGGGTTCAGGGCTTTCTTT
CASSPGQGFRAFF
>many|TRBJ2-1|TRBV7-2|.
TGTGCCAGCAGCTTAGCTAGCCCAACCTACAATGAGCAGTTCTTC
CASSLASPTYNEQFF
>many|TRBJ2-1|TRBV28|TRBD2
TGTGCCAGCAGAGGCGCGACTAGCGGGAGTTTCTACAATGAGCAGTTCTTC
CASRGATSGSFYNEQFF
>.|TRBJ2-1|TRBV15|.
TGTGCCACCAGAGTGGACCTCAGCTCCTACAATGAGCAGTTCTTC
CATRVDLSSYNEQFF
>.|TRBJ1-1|TRBV20-1|TRBD1
TGCAGTGCTAGAGATTGGGGGACAGTGAACACTGAAGCTTTCTTT
CSARDWGTVNTEAFF
>few|TRBJ2-3|TRBV5-1|TRBD2
TGCGCCAGCAGCTTCTCTGGCGGGAGTGTCACAGATACGCAGTATTTT
CASSFSGGSVTDTQYF
>.|TRBJ2-5|TRBV5-1|TRBD1
TGCGCCAGCAGCATGGGGACAGCACAAGAGACCCAGTACTTC
CASSMGTAQETQYF
>many|TRBJ2-4|TRBV15|.
TGTGCCACCAGCAGAGATCTGGCAGGGGTTACGCTAGCCAAAAACATTCAGTACTTC
CATSRDLAGVTLAKNIQYF
>many|TRBJ2-7|TRBV6-1|.
TGTGCCAGCAGTGAAGCGTACAGTTTCGAGCAGTACTTC
CASSEAYSFEQYF
>.|TRBJ1-2|TRBV29-1|.
TGCAGCGTTGTCGGCAGGTCGGGGGGCTACACCTTC
CSVVGRSGGYTF
>.|TRBJ1-4|TRBV20-1|.
TGCAGTGCTAGAGATCCGAGGGTCGGGGAAAAACTGTTTTTT
CSARDPRVGEKLFF
>.|TRBJ1-1|TRBV28|TRBD1
TGTGCCAGCAGTTATACAGGGGGCGGGGGGAACACTGAAGCTTTCTTT
CASSYTGGGGNTEAFF
>many|TRBJ2-7|TRBV12-3/TRBV12-4|TRBD2
TGTGCCAGCAGTTCCTGGACTAGCGGGAGTGGTTCCTACGAGCAGTACTTC
CASSSWTSGSGSYEQYF